This is a list of T cell receptor beta chains from one sample in a study of blood T cell repertoires in COVID-19. Profiling relied on immunoSEQ multiplex PCR, and the TCRdb table lists in-frame clones only, not all of them. The table has about 430,000 clones, over 75% seen once. The sequenced sample consisted of PBMCs or T cells enriched from blood (not recorded which). The receptors derive from a man younger than 45 who had recovered from COVID-19. CDR3s include the opening cysteine and the closing phenylalanine or tryptophan. Each record gives: J gene, CDR3 length, D gene, V gene, clone size, CDR3 DNA, CDR3 protein. D genes are given only for firm matches. Rows may omit the clone size; those that give it use once, few, many or a size class.

>TRBJ1-2|14|NA|TRBV5-5|NA
TGTGCCAGCAGCACTCTAACAGGGTTACCCGGCTACACCTTC
CASSTLTGLPGYTF
>TRBJ1-2|13|NA|TRBV28|NA
TGTGCCAGCAGTTTACAGGGATCCTATGGCTACACCTTC
CASSLQGSYGYTF
>TRBJ2-6|12|NA|TRBV19|NA
TGTGCCAGTAGTGGGGGGTTCGACGTCCTGACTTTC
CASSGGFDVLTF
>TRBJ1-5|13|NA|TRBV19|NA
TGTGCCAGTAGTATCTCCGCCTCCGGGCCCCAGCATTTT
CASSISASGPQHF
>TRBJ2-1|15|TRBD2|TRBV30|NA
TGTGCCTGGCTCAGAGCGGGAGGCTTCTACAATGAGCAGTTCTTC
CAWLRAGGFYNEQFF
>TRBJ1-2|13|NA|TRBV24-1|NA
TGTGCCACCAGTGATCCCCAAAATTATGGCTACACCTTC
CATSDPQNYGYTF
>TRBJ2-7|12|NA|TRBV30|NA
TGTGCCTGGAGGGCCCGGAGGGACGAGCAGTACTTC
CAWRARRDEQYF
>TRBJ1-3|16|TRBD1|TRBV28|once
TGTGCCAGCAGAGGTCTTGGACAGGGCTCTGGAAACACCATATATTTT
CASRGLGQGSGNTIYF
>TRBJ2-1|13|NA|TRBV21-1|NA
TGTGCCAGCAGCAAAGAGGAGGCCAATGAGCAGTTCTTC
CASSKEEANEQFF
>TRBJ2-2|16|TRBD2|TRBV12-5|NA
TGTGCTAGTGGTTTGGGACTAGCGGGAGCTACCGGGGAGCTGTTTTTT
CASGLGLAGATGELFF